The text below deals with one T cell receptor (beta chain). This clonotype was recorded many times. No cognate antigen has been identified for it. Nothing much larger sits one base from this clone, and base qualities are not available. The sequencer listed for this sample is Illumina HiSeq 2500. TCR beta libraries were prepared by quantitative 5'-RACE with molecular barcodes. As for how the authors treated the data: Disease-linked TCR variants were identified with a new computational method built on a probabilistic model of VDJ rearrangement. Using fastp at Q25 and MiXCR, TCRdb reprocessed the public reads and kept productive beta chains. Rows matching on CDR3 protein sequence are summarized as one entry with the most common DNA and genes. What appears here as the V and J calls and clone size reflects TCRdb's work, not the paper's. The sample table contains fewer than 550,000 distinct CDR3 sequences; only one count was recorded for 5.3% of them. The ten largest account for roughly 3.5% of the sample.

The data were obtained in a study of CD8 T cells in ankylosing spondylitis (dated by TCRdb to about 2017). With regard to the full study: T cell receptor beta repertoires were profiled in healthy donors and ankylosing spondylitis patients so that disease-linked TCR variants could be found. Peripheral blood samples were taken, and synovial fluid was additionally collected from ankylosing spondylitis patients. The full study cohort was made up of 20 to 25 ankylosing spondylitis patients and 108 healthy donors.

The CDR3 sequence holds 18 residues, the cysteine and phenylalanine included. Of all the DNA, just the CDR3 is kept, 54 bases in frame from base 1. CDR1 and CDR2 (LGHNA, YSLEER) derive from the germline V gene. The junction shows trimming of 0 bases on V and 0 bases on J, and the gene matches do not reach 8 bases of it. The paper's findings and limits, for the study overall: Some TCR beta motif variants had previously been reported in synovial fluid and blood of reactive arthritis patients, which suggested common disease-initiation mechanisms. A TCR beta motif made up of several highly homologous amino acid variants appeared to be characteristic of blood from ankylosing spondylitis patients. The disease-linked clones showed a CD8+ phenotype and occurred at relatively low frequencies in peripheral blood. The disease-linked clones were reported to be significantly enriched in matched synovial fluid samples from ankylosing spondylitis patients.

The rearranged segments are TRBV4-3 and TRBJ2-7, and 10 bases in between align with TRBD2. This receptor was taken from a male donor with ankylosing spondylitis. The sequenced material came from blood, either unsorted or a sorted T cell fraction (not recorded which). The sequenced DNA: TGCGCCAGCAGCCAAGAGGTACTAGCGGGAAAAACCTCCTACGAGCAGTACTTC. Translated, it gives CASSQEVLAGKTSYEQYF.